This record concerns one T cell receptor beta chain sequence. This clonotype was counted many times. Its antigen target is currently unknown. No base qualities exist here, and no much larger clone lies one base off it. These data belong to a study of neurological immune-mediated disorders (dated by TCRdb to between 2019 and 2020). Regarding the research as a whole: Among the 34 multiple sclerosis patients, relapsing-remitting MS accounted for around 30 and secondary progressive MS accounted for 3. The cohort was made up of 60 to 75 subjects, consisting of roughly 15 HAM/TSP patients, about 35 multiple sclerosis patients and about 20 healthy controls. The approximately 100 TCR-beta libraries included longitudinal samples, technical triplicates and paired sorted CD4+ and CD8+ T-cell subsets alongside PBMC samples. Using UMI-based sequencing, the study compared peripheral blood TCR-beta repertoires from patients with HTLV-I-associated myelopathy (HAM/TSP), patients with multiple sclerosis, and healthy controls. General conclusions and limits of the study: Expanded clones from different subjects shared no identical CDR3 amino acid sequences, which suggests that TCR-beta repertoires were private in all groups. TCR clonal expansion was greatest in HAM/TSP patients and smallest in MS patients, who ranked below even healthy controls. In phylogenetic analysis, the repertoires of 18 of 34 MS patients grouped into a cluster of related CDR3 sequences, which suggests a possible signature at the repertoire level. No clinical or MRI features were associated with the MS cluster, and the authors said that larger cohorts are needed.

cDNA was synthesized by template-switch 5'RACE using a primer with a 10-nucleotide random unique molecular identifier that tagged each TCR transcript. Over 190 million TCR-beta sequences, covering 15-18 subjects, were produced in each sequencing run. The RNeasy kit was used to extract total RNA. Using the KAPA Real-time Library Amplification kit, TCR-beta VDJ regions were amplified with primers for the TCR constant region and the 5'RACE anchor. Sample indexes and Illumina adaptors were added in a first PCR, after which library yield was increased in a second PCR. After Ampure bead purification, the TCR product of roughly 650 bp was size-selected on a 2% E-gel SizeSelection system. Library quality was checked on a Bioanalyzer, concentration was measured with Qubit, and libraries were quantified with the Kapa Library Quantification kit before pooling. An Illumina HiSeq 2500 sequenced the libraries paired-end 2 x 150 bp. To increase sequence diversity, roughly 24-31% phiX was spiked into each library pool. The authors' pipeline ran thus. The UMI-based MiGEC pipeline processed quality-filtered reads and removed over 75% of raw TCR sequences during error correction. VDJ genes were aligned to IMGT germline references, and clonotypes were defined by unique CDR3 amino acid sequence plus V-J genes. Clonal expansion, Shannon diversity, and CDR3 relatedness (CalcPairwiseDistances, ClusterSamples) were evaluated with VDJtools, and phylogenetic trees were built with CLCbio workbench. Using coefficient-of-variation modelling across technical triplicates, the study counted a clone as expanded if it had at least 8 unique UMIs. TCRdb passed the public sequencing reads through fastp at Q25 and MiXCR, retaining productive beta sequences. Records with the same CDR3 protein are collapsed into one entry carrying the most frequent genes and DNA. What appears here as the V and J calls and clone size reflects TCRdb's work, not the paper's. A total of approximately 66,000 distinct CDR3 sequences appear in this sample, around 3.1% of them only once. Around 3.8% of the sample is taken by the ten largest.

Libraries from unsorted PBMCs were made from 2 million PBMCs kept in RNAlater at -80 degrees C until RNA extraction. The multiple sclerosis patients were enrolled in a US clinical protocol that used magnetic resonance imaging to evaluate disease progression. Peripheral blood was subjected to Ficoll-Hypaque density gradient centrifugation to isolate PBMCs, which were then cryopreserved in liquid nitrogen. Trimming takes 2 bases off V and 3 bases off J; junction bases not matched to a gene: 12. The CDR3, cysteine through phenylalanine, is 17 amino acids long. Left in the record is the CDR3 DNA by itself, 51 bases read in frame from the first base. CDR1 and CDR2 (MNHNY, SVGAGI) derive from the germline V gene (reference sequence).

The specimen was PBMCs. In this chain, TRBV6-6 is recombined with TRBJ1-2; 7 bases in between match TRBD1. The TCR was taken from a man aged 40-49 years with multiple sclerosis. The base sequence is TGTGCCAGCAGTTACGGGACAGCCATCCGTGGGGACTATGGCTACACCTTC. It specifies CASSYGTAIRGDYGYTF.